This entry lists 11 T cell receptor beta chains sequenced from one sample in a study of T cell repertoires in cytomegalovirus infection. TCRdb passed the reads through MiXCR, listing each CDR3 protein once. The sample carries roughly 500,000 distinct CDR3 sequences, about 11% recorded once. Sequenced input: PBMCs. These receptors were obtained from a human donor in good health (CMV status not recorded). Some clones in this sample may be carry-over from other donors' samples.

This clonotype showed up just a few times. The V gene is TRBV2, the J gene TRBJ2-5, with 10 bases lining up with TRBD2. The CDR3 is 15 amino acids. The V and J ends lost 4 bases and 5 bases, in that order; junction bases with no gene match: 7. Germline CDR1 and CDR2: SNHLY and FYNNEI. CDR3 in amino acids: CASSGGLAAEETQYF. The DNA for the CDR3 is TGTGCCAGCAGTGGAGGACTAGCGGCGGAGGAGACCCAGTACTTC.

The chain has TRBV27 and TRBJ1-5; TRBD1 agrees at 9 bases. CDR3 length: 14 amino acids. CDR1 is MNHEY, CDR2 SMNVEV, per germline (reference sequence). The ends lost 4 bases at V and 5 bases at J; junction bases unmatched: 3. The CDR3 coding sequence is TGTGCCAGCAGTTACAGGGGGCATGATCAGCCCCAGCATTTT. Translating gives CASSYRGHDQPQHF.

This clonotype was detected ten times or more. The chain links TRBV12-3 or TRBV12-4 to TRBJ2-7; maybe TRBD2 (5 bases). The CDR3 has 11 residues. Trimming pared 3 bases from V and 6 bases from J, leaving 6 bases between. The DNA for the CDR3 is TGTGCCAGCAGTTTCGGGATCGAGCAGTACTTC. Protein: CASSFGIEQYF.

The chain uses TRBV23-1 and TRBJ2-4; 7 bases match TRBD1. TRBV23-1 is recorded as an ORF, its role being uncertain. Trimming removed 3 bases from V and 1 base from J; junction bases left unmatched: 3. The CDR3 is 15 residues long. CDR3 protein: CASSQTGLAKNIQYF. As DNA, the CDR3 is TGCGCCAGCAGTCAGACAGGGTTGGCCAAAAACATTCAGTACTTC.

As concerns this clonotype: With a much larger clone just one base away, this may be a read error. This rearrangement joins TRBV5-4 to TRBJ2-4; the match to TRBD1 covers 9 bases. The CDR3 contains 13 residues. The germline V gene encodes CDR1 SGHNT and CDR2 YYREEE (reference sequence). V was clipped by 6 bases and J by 6 bases; unmatched bases: 4. The CDR3 region has the DNA TGTGCCAGCACCTGGACAGGGGCAAACATTCAGTACTTC. Translated, it gives CASTWTGANIQYF.

This clonotype was seen at least ten times. The chain joins TRBV9 to TRBJ1-2, with D possibly TRBD1 on 6 matching bases. Germline assignment: CDR1 SGDLS and CDR2 YYNGEE. CDR3 length: 15 amino acids. The V gene lost 7 bases and the J gene lost 6 bases, with 22 bases spanning the gap. CDR3: CASGSSLGAPDGYTF. The CDR3 coding sequence is TGTGCCAGCGGCTCTTCTCTGGGGGCGCCGGATGGCTACACCTTC.

Of note for this clonotype: A read error may be the cause here, since a much bigger clone is one base away. The chain recombines TRBV7-9 with TRBJ1-5; no definite D call. CDR1 and CDR2 (germline): SEHNR, FQNEAQ (reference sequence). Trimming shortened V by 1 base and J by 3 bases, and 7 bases separated the two germline ends. The CDR3 covers 14 residues. This CDR3 is CASSLGTVNQPQHF. CDR3 nucleotides: TGTGCCAGCAGCTTAGGAACAGTCAATCAGCCCCAGCATTTT.

In this sample, this clonotype turned up many times. The chain uses TRBV7-3 and TRBJ1-4; the D is unclear. CDR3 length: 11 residues. V lost 7 bases and J lost 6, with 6 bases in between. From germline, CDR1 is SGHTA and CDR2 FQGTGA. CDR3 bases: TGTGCCAGCATAAGAGATGAAAAACTGTTTTTT. As protein: CASIRDEKLFF.

This clonotype was seen at least ten times. The chain links TRBV7-8 to TRBJ2-1; TRBD1 aligns across 7 bases. There are 14 residues in the CDR3. Germline values: CDR1 SGHVS, CDR2 FQNEAQ. V shed 8 bases, J shed 7 bases, and the junction held 11 bases outside the gene matches. The CDR3 region is CASGEGQFDNEQFF. DNA for the CDR3: TGTGCCAGCGGCGAGGGACAGTTCGATAATGAGCAGTTCTTC.

CDR3 sequence: CASSIGGPRDTGELFF. The CDR3 DNA reads TGTGCCAGTAGTATAGGGGGGCCTCGGGACACCGGGGAGCTGTTTTTT. The chain has TRBV19 and TRBJ2-2; D might be TRBD1 (6 bases). The V end was cut by 1 base, the J end by 3 bases, with 12 bases between. The CDR3 contains 16 residues. CDR1 and CDR2 from the germline V gene are LNHDA and SQIVND (reference sequence).

This clonotype has just a few counts. The chain employs TRBV11-2 and TRBJ1-1; no clear D. The CDR3 has 16 amino acids. Trimming took 5 bases from V and 0 from J, leaving 16 bases between them. Per germline, CDR1 SGHAT and CDR2 FQNNGV. CDR3 region: CASSPWTRGMNTEAFF. DNA for the CDR3: TGTGCCAGCAGCCCCTGGACCAGAGGAATGAACACTGAAGCTTTCTTT.